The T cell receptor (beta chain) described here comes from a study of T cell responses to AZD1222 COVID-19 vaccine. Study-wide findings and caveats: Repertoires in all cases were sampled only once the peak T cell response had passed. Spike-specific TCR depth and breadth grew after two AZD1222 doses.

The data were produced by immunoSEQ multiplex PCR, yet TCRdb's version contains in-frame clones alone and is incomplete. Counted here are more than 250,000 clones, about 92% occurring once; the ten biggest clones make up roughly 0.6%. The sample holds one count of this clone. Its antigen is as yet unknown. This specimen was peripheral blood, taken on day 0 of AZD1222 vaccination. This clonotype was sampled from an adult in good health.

CDR3 sequence: CASSYSTGANVLTF. CDR3 bases: TGTGCCAGCAGTTACTCAACTGGGGCCAACGTCCTGACTTTC. The chain joins TRBV6-5 to TRBJ2-6; D not certain. Trimming removed 0 bases from V and 2 bases from J, with 2 bases in between. Germline loops: CDR1 MNHEY, CDR2 SVGAGI. The CDR3 spans 14 residues.